This TCR beta chain was profiled in a study of CD8 T cells in ankylosing spondylitis. Study-wide results and caveats: One TCR beta motif, made up of seven to nine highly homologous variants, appeared characteristic of ankylosing spondylitis blood. According to the report, clones linked to the disease were significantly enriched in matched synovial fluid samples taken from ankylosing spondylitis patients. Past studies reported some motif variants in reactive arthritis synovial fluid and blood.

Construction of TCR beta libraries was performed using quantitative 5'-RACE with molecular barcodes. TCRdb itself ran the 5' RACE reads through MiXCR, one entry per CDR3 protein. The sample has around 340,000 distinct CDR3 sequences, over 12% seen once; the top ten hold 0.85% to 1.4%. As regards this clonotype: Its specificity is unknown.

Trimming removed 3 bases at V and 1 base at J, with 18 bases between. Germline V gene lookup returns CDR1 SGHRS and CDR2 YFSETQ. The CDR3 runs to 17 residues. The chain is built from TRBV5-1 and TRBJ2-3; D ambiguous. This clonotype was sampled from a male donor with ankylosing spondylitis or in good health (not recorded which). Sequencing input: blood, either unsorted or a sorted T cell fraction (not recorded which). In DNA, the CDR3 is TGCGCCAGCAGCTATCGCGAGGCCCAAAAAGGCACAGATACGCAGTATTTT. Residues: CASSYREAQKGTDTQYF.